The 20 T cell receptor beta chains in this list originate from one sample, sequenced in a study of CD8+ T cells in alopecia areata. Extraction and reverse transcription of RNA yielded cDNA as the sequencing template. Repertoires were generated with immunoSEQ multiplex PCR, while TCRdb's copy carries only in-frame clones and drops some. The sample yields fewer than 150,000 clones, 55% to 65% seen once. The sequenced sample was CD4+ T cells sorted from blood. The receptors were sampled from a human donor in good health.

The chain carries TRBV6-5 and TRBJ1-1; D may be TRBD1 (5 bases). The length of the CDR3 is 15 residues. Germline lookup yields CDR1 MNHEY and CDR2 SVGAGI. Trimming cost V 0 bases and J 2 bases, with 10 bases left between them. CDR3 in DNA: TGTGCCAGCAGTTACTCGAAGGGGAGAAACACTGAAGCTTTCTTT. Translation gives CASSYSKGRNTEAFF.

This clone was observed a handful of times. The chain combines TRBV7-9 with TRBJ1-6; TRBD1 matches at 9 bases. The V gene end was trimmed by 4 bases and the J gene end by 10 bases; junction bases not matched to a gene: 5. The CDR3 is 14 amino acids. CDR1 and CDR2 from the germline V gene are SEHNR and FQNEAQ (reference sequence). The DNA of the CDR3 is TGTGCCAGCAGCTGGGGAGGACAGGGGTCACCCCTCCACTTT. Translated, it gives CASSWGGQGSPLHF.

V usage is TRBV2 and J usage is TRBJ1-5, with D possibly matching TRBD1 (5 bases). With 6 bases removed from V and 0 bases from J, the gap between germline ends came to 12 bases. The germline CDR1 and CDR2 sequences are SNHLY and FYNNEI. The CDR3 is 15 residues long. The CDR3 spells CASSGAGNSNQPQHF. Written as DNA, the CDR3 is TGTGCCAGCAGCGGGGCAGGGAATAGCAATCAGCCCCAGCATTTT.

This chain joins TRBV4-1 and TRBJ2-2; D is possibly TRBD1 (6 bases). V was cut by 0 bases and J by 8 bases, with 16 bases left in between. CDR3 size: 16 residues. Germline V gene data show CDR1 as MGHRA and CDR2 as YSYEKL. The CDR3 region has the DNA TGCGCCAGCAGCCAAGATACCACAGGGTGGGGAGGGGAGCTGTTTTTT. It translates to CASSQDTTGWGGELFF.

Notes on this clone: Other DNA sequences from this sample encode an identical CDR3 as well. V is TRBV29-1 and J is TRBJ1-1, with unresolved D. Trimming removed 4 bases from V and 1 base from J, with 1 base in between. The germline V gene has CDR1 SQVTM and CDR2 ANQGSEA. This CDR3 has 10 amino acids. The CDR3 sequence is CSVANTEAFF. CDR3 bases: TGCAGCGTTGCGAACACTGAAGCTTTCTTT. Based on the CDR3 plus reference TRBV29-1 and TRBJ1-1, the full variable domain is SAVISQKPSRDICQRGTSLTIQCQVDSQVTMMFWYRQQPGQSLTLIATANQGSEATYESGFVIDKFPISRPNLTFSTLTVSNMSPEDSSIYLCSVANTEAFFGQGTRLTVV.

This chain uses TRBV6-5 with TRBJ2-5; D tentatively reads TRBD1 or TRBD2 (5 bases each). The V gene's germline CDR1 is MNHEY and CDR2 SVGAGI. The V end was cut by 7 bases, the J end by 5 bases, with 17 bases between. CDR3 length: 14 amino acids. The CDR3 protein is CASKAGWAGETQYF. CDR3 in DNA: TGTGCCAGCAAGGCAGGGTGGGCGGGTGAGACCCAGTACTTC.

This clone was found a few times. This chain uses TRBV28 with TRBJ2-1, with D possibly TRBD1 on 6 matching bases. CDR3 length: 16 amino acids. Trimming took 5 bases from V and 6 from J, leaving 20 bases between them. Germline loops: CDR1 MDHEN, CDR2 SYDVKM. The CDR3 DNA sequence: TGTGCCAGCAGTACCAAGGTCAACAGGGAAGGCAATGAGCAGTTCTTC. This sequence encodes CASSTKVNREGNEQFF.

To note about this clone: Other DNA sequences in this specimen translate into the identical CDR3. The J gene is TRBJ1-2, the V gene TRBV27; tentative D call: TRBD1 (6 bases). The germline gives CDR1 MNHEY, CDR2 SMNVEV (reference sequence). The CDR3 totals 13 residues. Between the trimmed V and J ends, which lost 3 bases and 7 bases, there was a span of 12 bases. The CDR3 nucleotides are TGTGCCAGCAGTTTCGGCCAAGGGGGTGGCTACACCTTC. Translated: CASSFGQGGGYTF.

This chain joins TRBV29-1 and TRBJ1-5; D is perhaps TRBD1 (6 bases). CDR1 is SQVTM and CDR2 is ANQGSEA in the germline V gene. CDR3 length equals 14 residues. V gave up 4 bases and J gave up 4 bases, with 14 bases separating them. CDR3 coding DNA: TGCAGCGTTGGGGGGGCCGGAAAGAATCAGCCCCAGCATTTT. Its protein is CSVGGAGKNQPQHF.

The CDR3 sequence is CSVPPFGGADEQFF. In nucleotides, the CDR3 is TGCAGCGTTCCTCCGTTCGGGGGGGCCGATGAGCAGTTCTTC. This chain links TRBV29-1 with TRBJ2-1, with 8 nucleotides matching TRBD2. V was pared by 5 bases and J by 8 bases, with 11 bases of the junction left unmatched. The germline V gene encodes CDR1 SQVTM and CDR2 ANQGSEA. The CDR3 extends over 14 amino acids.

The CDR3 DNA is TGTGCCAGCAGCTTGGCCGGGACGGGGGCTCGAGAGAACTATGGCTACACCTTC. Translating gives CASSLAGTGARENYGYTF. V is TRBV5-6 and J is TRBJ1-2; maybe TRBD1 (6 bases). Germline V gene lookup returns CDR1 SGHDT and CDR2 YYEEEE. Trimming cost V 0 bases and J 2 bases, with 20 bases left between them. This CDR3 region has 18 residues.

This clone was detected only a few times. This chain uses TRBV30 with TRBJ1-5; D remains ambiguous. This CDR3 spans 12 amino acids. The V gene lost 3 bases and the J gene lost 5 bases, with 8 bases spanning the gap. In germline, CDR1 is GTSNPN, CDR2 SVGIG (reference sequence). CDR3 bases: TGTGCCTGGAGCGAAGGGTATCAGCCCCAGCATTTT. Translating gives CAWSEGYQPQHF.

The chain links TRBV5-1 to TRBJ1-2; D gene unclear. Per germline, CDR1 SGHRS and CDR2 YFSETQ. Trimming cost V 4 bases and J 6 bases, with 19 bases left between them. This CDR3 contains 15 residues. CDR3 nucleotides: TGCGCCAGCAGCCCCGGAGAACGTCCAGAGAATGGCTACACCTTC. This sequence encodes CASSPGERPENGYTF.

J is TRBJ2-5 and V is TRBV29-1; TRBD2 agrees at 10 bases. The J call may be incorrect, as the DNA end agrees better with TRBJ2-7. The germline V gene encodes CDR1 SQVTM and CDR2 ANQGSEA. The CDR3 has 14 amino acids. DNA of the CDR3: TGCAGCGTTGACCTAGCGGGGGCCTCCTACGAGCAGTACTTC. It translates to CSVDLAGASYEQYF.

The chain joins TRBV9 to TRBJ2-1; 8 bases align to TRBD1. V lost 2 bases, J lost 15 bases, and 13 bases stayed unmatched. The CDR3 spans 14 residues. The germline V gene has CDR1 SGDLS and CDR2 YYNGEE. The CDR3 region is CASSVDGQGRSLFF. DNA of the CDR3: TGTGCCAGCAGCGTCGATGGACAGGGTAGGAGTCTGTTCTTC.

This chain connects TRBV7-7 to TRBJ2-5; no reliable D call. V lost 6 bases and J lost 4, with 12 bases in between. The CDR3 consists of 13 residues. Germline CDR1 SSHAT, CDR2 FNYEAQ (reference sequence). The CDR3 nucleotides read TGTGCCAGCAGTGCGATTGGGCGAGAGACCCAGTACTTC. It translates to CASSAIGRETQYF.

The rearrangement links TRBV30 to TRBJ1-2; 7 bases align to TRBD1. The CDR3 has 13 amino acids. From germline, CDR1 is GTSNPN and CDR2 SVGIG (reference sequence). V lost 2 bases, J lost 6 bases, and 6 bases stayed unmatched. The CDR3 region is CAWSRGGAHGYTF. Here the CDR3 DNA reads TGTGCCTGGAGTCGAGGGGGCGCCCATGGCTACACCTTC. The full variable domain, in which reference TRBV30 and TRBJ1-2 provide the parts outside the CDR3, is SQTIHQWPATLVQPVGSPLSLECTVEGTSNPNLYWYRQAAGRGLQLLFYSVGIGQISSEVPQNLSASRPQDRQFILSSKKLLLSDSGFYLCAWSRGGAHGYTFGSGTRLTVV.

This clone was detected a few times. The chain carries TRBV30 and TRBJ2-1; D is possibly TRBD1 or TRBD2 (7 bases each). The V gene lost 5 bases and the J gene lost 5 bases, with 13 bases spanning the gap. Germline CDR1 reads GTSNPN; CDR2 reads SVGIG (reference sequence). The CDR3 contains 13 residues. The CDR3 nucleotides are TGTGCCTGGCAGGGGGGGCATAACAATGAGCAGTTCTTC. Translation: CAWQGGHNNEQFF.

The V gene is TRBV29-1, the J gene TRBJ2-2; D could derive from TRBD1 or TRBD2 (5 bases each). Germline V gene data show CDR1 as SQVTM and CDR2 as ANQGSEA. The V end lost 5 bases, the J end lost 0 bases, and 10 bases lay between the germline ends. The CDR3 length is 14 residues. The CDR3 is CSVQTGPNTGELFF. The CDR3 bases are TGCAGCGTTCAGACGGGGCCGAACACCGGGGAGCTGTTTTTT.

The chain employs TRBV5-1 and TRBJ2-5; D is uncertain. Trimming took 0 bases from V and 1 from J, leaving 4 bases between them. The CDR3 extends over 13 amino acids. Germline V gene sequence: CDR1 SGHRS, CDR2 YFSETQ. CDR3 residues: CASSLGFQETQYF. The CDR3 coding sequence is TGCGCCAGCAGCTTGGGCTTCCAAGAGACCCAGTACTTC.